Below, one T cell receptor (beta chain) is given with its context. The antigen remains unidentified. The source of the sample is a study of cytomegalovirus exposure and HLA in healthy donors. Study-wide context: The same platform used for the 666 first-cohort repertoires was also used for the 95 to 150 validation repertoires, as a later analysis reported. Study-wide findings and caveats: Across donors, most TCRs were seen rarely, yet some public ones were widespread.

The assay was immunoSEQ multiplex PCR, and TCRdb's table has in-frame clones only and misses some. In the table there are 80,000 or so clones, 85% to 95% of which are singletons. The germline CDR1 and CDR2 sequences are LGHNA and YNFKEQ. The ends were cut back, 0 bases at V and 8 bases at J, with 17 bases in the middle. The CDR3 totals 15 residues. The sequencing input was PBMCs. J is TRBJ2-7 and V is TRBV4-2; D may be TRBD2 (6 bases). The sequence was obtained from a woman under 30 in good health and CMV-seronegative. The CDR3 is CASSQERAEGFKQYF. As DNA, the CDR3 is TGTGCCAGCAGCCAAGAACGTGCGGAGGGATTCAAGCAGTACTTC.